The 2 T cell receptor beta chains below come from one sample, sequenced in a study of blood T cell repertoires in COVID-19. This table comes from immunoSEQ multiplex PCR, and its TCRdb copy is limited to in-frame clones, with some not included. The sample gives around 170,000 clones, approximately 79% of which show up once; less than 3% is in the top ten. Sequencing was done on a sample of peripheral blood. The receptors were gathered from a woman of 80 years or more with acute or convalescent COVID-19.

This chain joins TRBV28 and TRBJ2-5; a weak D match, TRBD2 (6 bases). The CDR3 has 16 amino acids. Germline assignment: CDR1 MDHEN and CDR2 SYDVKM. V shed 5 bases and J shed 3 bases, with 19 bases lying between them. The CDR3 protein is CASSHNPGRGEETQYF. CDR3 coding DNA: TGTGCCAGCAGTCACAATCCAGGCCGCGGGGAAGAGACCCAGTACTTC. Filled out from reference TRBV28 and TRBJ2-5, the complete variable domain reads DVKVTQSSRYLVKRTGEKVFLECVQDMDHENMFWYRQDPGLGLRLIYFSYDVKMKEKGDIPEGYSVSREKKERFSLILESASTNQTSMYLCASSHNPGRGEETQYFGPGTRLLVL.

V gene TRBV28 combines with J gene TRBJ1-5; tentative D call: TRBD1 (5 bases). Germline assignment: CDR1 MDHEN and CDR2 SYDVKM. Trimming left V 5 bases short and J 5 bases short, with 7 bases between. This CDR3 comprises 12 residues. CDR3 protein: CASSIGDQPQHF. The CDR3 bases are TGTGCCAGCAGTATAGGGGATCAGCCCCAGCATTTT. Looking up the rest from reference TRBV28 and TRBJ1-5 gives the full variable domain: DVKVTQSSRYLVKRTGEKVFLECVQDMDHENMFWYRQDPGLGLRLIYFSYDVKMKEKGDIPEGYSVSREKKERFSLILESASTNQTSMYLCASSIGDQPQHFGDGTRLSIL.